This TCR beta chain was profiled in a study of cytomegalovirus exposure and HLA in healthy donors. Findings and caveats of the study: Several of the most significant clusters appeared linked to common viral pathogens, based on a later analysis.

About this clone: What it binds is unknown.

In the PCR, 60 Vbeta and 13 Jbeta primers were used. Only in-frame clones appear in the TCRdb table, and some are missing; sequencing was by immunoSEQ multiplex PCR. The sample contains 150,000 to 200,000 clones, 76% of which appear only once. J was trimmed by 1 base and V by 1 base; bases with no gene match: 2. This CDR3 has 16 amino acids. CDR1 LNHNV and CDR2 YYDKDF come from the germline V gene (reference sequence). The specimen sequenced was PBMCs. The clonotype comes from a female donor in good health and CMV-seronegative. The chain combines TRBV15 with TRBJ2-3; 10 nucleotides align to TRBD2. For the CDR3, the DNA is TGTGCCACCAGCAGAGTCGGACTAGCGGGCACAGATACGCAGTATTTT. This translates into CATSRVGLAGTDTQYF. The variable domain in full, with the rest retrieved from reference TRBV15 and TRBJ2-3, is DAMVIQNPRYQVTQFGKPVTLSCSQTLNHNVMYWYQQKSSQAPKLLFHYYDKDFNNEADTPDNFQSRRPNTSFCFLDIRSPGLGDTAMYLCATSRVGLAGTDTQYFGPGTRLTVL.